Given below is one TCR beta chain in context. This sample is part of a study of control samples from healthy donors and cancer patients. Trimming removed 2 bases from V and 6 bases from J, with 7 bases in between. CDR1 GTSNPN and CDR2 SVGIG come from the germline V gene (reference sequence). The CDR3 has 12 residues. Some clones are missing from TCRdb's copy, which holds only in-frame ones; the method was immunoSEQ multiplex PCR. This sample has about 130,000 clones, with 92% found just once. Material: blood. The chain is built from TRBV30 and TRBJ2-2; D uncertain. This receptor was taken from a man younger than 35 in good health. The CDR3 sequence: CAWSKISGELFF. The CDR3 nucleotides are TGTGCCTGGAGTAAGATCTCCGGGGAGCTGTTTTTT.